These T cell receptor beta chains were read from a single sample in a study of cytomegalovirus exposure and HLA in healthy donors. The protocol was immunoSEQ multiplex PCR, while the TCRdb copy is restricted to in-frame clones and leaves out a portion. Found here are 150,000 to 200,000 clones, about 76% of them singletons; the top ten hold around 1.6%. The sample was PBMCs. The receptors come from a woman aged 45-60 years in good health and CMV-seronegative. Both conserved end residues are part of each CDR3. The D gene is left open where the match is weak. Clone size is stated in some rows and not others, as once, few, many or a class when expanded.

CASSAASGGYEQYF	TGTGCCAGCAGCGCGGCTAGCGGGGGGTACGAGCAGTACTTC	TRBV5-4	few	TRBD2	TRBJ2-7
CASSPRNTGELFF	TGCGCCAGCAGTCCCAGGAACACCGGGGAGCTGTTTTTT	TRBV7-2	.	.	TRBJ2-2
CASSLTGTGSYNSPLHF	TGTGCCAGCAGCTTAACCGGGACAGGGTCCTATAATTCACCCCTCCACTTT	TRBV5-4	.	TRBD1	TRBJ1-6
CASSSGGVTEAFF	TGTGCCAGCAGTTCTGGGGGGGTCACTGAAGCTTTCTTT	TRBV25-1	.	.	TRBJ1-1
CASSLGGTAYEQYF	TGTGCCAGCAGTTTAGGTGGGACAGCCTACGAGCAGTACTTC	TRBV28	once	TRBD1	TRBJ2-7
CASSYRSWNTEAFF	TGTGCCAGCAGTTATAGGAGTTGGAACACTGAAGCTTTCTTT	TRBV6-5	few	.	TRBJ1-1
CASSPGLNEKLFF	TGTGCCAGCTCACCAGGACTTAATGAAAAACTGTTTTTT	TRBV18	.	.	TRBJ1-4
CASSSTSGAWEQYF	TGTGCCAGCAGTTCCACCTCAGGGGCGTGGGAGCAGTACTTC	TRBV7-3	.	.	TRBJ2-7
CASSLGPGKGGYTF	TGTGCCAGCAGCTTAGGACCAGGGAAGGGTGGCTACACCTTC	TRBV7-6	.	.	TRBJ1-2
CASGPDRGEQYF	TGTGCTAGTGGTCCCGACAGGGGCGAGCAGTACTTC	TRBV12-5	.	TRBD1	TRBJ2-7
CASSQDRRGRGYTF	TGCGCCAGCAGCCAAGATCGGAGGGGTCGAGGCTACACCTTC	TRBV4-3	.	.	TRBJ1-2
CASSSSGGRGTEAFF	TGTGCCAGCAGCTCCTCAGGGGGCAGGGGCACTGAAGCTTTCTTT	TRBV7-9	once	TRBD1	TRBJ1-1
CASSSRDGSNQPQHF	TGTGCCAGTTCGAGCAGGGATGGGAGCAATCAGCCCCAGCATTTT	TRBV28	once	.	TRBJ1-5
CASSFPGHSQPQHF	TGTGCCAGCAGCTTCCCGGGACACAGTCAGCCCCAGCATTTT	TRBV7-9	.	.	TRBJ1-5
CASSQGHTVAQPQHF	TGCGCCAGCAGCCAAGGACATACCGTCGCTCAGCCCCAGCATTTT	TRBV4-3	.	.	TRBJ1-5
CASDIHGVSNYGYTF	TGTGCCAGCGATATCCACGGGGTCAGTAACTATGGCTACACCTTC	TRBV6-1	.	.	TRBJ1-2
CASSLGRGSGDEQYF	TGTGCCAGCAGCTTAGGTCGCGGGAGTGGGGACGAGCAGTACTTC	TRBV5-4	.	TRBD2	TRBJ2-7
CASSQVSSSSYEQYF	TGCGCCAGCAGCCAAGTGAGTTCGAGCTCCTACGAGCAGTACTTC	TRBV4-3	.	.	TRBJ2-7
CASTPGQGADTGELFF	TGTGCCAGCACCCCAGGACAGGGCGCGGACACCGGGGAGCTGTTTTTT	TRBV6-6	.	TRBD1	TRBJ2-2
CASSLGPQGSNTGELFF	TGCGCCAGCAGCCTTGGCCCACAGGGGTCGAACACCGGGGAGCTGTTTTTT	TRBV4-3	.	TRBD1	TRBJ2-2
CASSSAGTYEQYF	TGCGCCAGCAGCTCGGCAGGGACCTACGAGCAGTACTTC	TRBV5-1	.	.	TRBJ2-7
CASLTTGGSTEAFF	TGTGCCAGCTTAACGACAGGGGGGAGCACTGAAGCTTTCTTT	TRBV18	.	TRBD1	TRBJ1-1
CASSQVGQLGEKLFF	TGCGCCAGCAGCCAGGTGGGACAGTTGGGAGAAAAACTGTTTTTT	TRBV4-1	.	TRBD1	TRBJ1-4
CASRRTMDSYRGYGYTF	TGTGCCAGCAGGCGGACGATGGATTCATACAGGGGATATGGCTACACCTTC	TRBV13	.	TRBD1	TRBJ1-2
CASTDSDRLNYEQYF	TGTGCCAGCACCGATTCGGACAGACTTAACTACGAGCAGTACTTC	TRBV6-6	few	.	TRBJ2-7
CASSLQGMNTEAFF	TGTGCCAGCAGCTTGCAGGGGATGAACACTGAAGCTTTCTTT	TRBV7-2	.	.	TRBJ1-1
CASTQTSGRASQFF	TGTGCCAGCACACAGACTAGCGGGAGGGCCTCGCAGTTCTTC	TRBV6-5	.	TRBD2	TRBJ2-1
CASSPNRRQIATNEKLFF	TGCGCCAGCAGCCCCAACCGACGACAAATTGCAACTAATGAAAAACTGTTTTTT	TRBV4-3	.	.	TRBJ1-4
CASSSGVAGANEQYF	TGTGCCAGCAGCTCGGGGGTAGCGGGAGCTAACGAGCAGTACTTC	TRBV7-2	.	TRBD2	TRBJ2-7
CASYSRGRGQMAFF	TGTGCCAGCTATTCTCGGGGGAGAGGGCAGATGGCTTTCTTT	TRBV28	few	.	TRBJ1-1
CASSPTGKTNEKLFF	TGTGCCAGCTCACCTACAGGGAAAACTAATGAAAAACTGTTTTTT	TRBV18	.	.	TRBJ1-4
CASRNTGTGRYEQYF	TGTGCCAGCAGGAACACCGGGACAGGGAGGTACGAGCAGTACTTC	TRBV2	.	TRBD1	TRBJ2-7
CASSEVAVSRELFF	TGTGCCAGCAGTGAAGTTGCGGTCTCCCGGGAGCTGTTTTTT	TRBV2	.	.	TRBJ2-2
CASSPRGPPKNIQYF	TGTGCCAGCAGCCCTAGAGGGCCCCCCAAAAACATTCAGTACTTC	TRBV7-9	.	.	TRBJ2-4
CASSSTGSGYGYTF	TGTGCCAGCAGTTCGACAGGGAGCGGCTATGGCTACACCTTC	TRBV2	once	TRBD1	TRBJ1-2
CSAVEALHEAFF	TGCAGCGCTGTTGAGGCGCTACACGAAGCTTTCTTT	TRBV29-1	.	.	TRBJ1-1
CASSDDGSGGALYF	TGTGCCAGCAGTGACGATGGTAGCGGGGGGGCCTTGTATTTT	TRBV6-4	.	TRBD2	TRBJ2-3
CASSLRGGYTF	TGTGCCAGCAGCTTACGGGGTGGCTACACCTTC	TRBV7-9	.	.	TRBJ1-2
CATYPGQGNTGELFF	TGTGCCACCTACCCGGGACAGGGGAACACCGGGGAGCTGTTTTTT	TRBV6-1	.	TRBD1	TRBJ2-2
CASSKGQDETQYF	TGTGCCAGCAGCAAAGGACAGGACGAGACCCAGTACTTC	TRBV9	.	TRBD1	TRBJ2-5
CASSQTGLNTIYF	TGTGCCAGCAGTCAGACAGGATTAAACACCATATATTTT	TRBV6-1	once	.	TRBJ1-3
CASSPAGGPSGELFF	TGTGCCAGCAGTCCAGCGGGAGGGCCGTCCGGGGAGCTGTTTTTT	TRBV7-6	.	TRBD2	TRBJ2-2
CASSLTGYTEAFF	TGTGCCAGCAGCTTAACGGGTTACACTGAAGCTTTCTTT	TRBV7-2	.	.	TRBJ1-1
CASSDLFRGLVKRGYTF	TGTGCCAGCAGTGATCTCTTTAGGGGCCTGGTAAAACGTGGCTACACCTTC	TRBV2	many	.	TRBJ1-2
CASSLRDRVTDEAFF	TGTGCCAGCAGCTTACGGGACAGGGTCACTGATGAAGCTTTCTTT	TRBV7-2	.	TRBD1	TRBJ1-1
CASRDREGSPLHF	TGTGCCAGCAGGGACAGGGAGGGTTCACCCCTCCACTTT	TRBV9	.	TRBD1	TRBJ1-6
CASSSYSTAYNEQFF	TGTGCCAGCAGCTCATACTCCACAGCCTACAATGAGCAGTTCTTC	TRBV5-4	.	.	TRBJ2-1
CASSVGRQQPQHF	TGTGCCAGCAGTGTAGGGAGGCAGCAGCCCCAGCATTTT	TRBV2	.	.	TRBJ1-5
CASRGTGSTDTQYF	TGTGCCAGCAGAGGGACAGGTAGCACAGATACGCAGTATTTT	TRBV6-6	once	TRBD1	TRBJ2-3
CASSIVGQISNQPQHF	TGTGCCAGTAGTATAGTGGGGCAGATTAGCAATCAGCCCCAGCATTTT	TRBV19	.	.	TRBJ1-5
CSARWSGRWNEQFF	TGCAGCGCTCGATGGAGCGGGAGATGGAATGAGCAGTTCTTC	TRBV29-1	.	TRBD2	TRBJ2-1
CASKTSGSFNTDTQYF	TGTGCCAGCAAGACTAGCGGGAGTTTCAACACAGATACGCAGTATTTT	TRBV2	.	TRBD2	TRBJ2-3
CASSLPQVQPMNTEAFF	TGTGCCAGCAGTTTACCTCAAGTACAGCCCATGAACACTGAAGCTTTCTTT	TRBV28	.	.	TRBJ1-1
CASSYGSGQGGTEAFF	TGTGCCAGCAGTTACGGATCGGGGCAGGGGGGCACTGAAGCTTTCTTT	TRBV6-5	.	TRBD1	TRBJ1-1